This T cell receptor (beta chain) was recorded in a study of cytomegalovirus exposure and HLA in healthy donors. Turning to the study itself: Most donors, 80% to 90% of some 400 genotyped, fell in the Caucasian-associated ancestry cluster. Overall study findings and caveats: Some V segments, TRBV6-2 and TRBV6-3 among them, were indistinguishable and were therefore excluded.

This clone was detected a few times. What it recognizes is unknown. Amplification used 60 Vbeta primers and 13 Jbeta primers. Sequencing used immunoSEQ multiplex PCR; TCRdb keeps in-frame clones, though not all of them. Among fewer than 60,000 clones listed, around 52% were seen once. The CDR3 is made up of 14 amino acids. V was cut by 5 bases and J by 1 base, with 9 bases left in between. Germline V CDR1 and CDR2: SGHRS, YFSETQ. J is TRBJ2-2 and V is TRBV5-1, with a weak D call TRBD1 (5 bases). The sample consisted of PBMCs. The source is a human donor in good health. Here the CDR3 reads CASRSTGNTGELFF. In nucleotides, the CDR3 is TGCGCCAGCAGGAGCACAGGGAACACCGGGGAGCTGTTTTTT.